The 11 T cell receptor beta chains below come from one sample, sequenced in a study of cytomegalovirus exposure and HLA in healthy donors. PCR used 60 Vbeta primers and 13 Jbeta primers. Profiling relied on immunoSEQ multiplex PCR, and the TCRdb table lists in-frame clones only, not all of them. The sample has about 110,000 clones, roughly 82% seen once. Sequenced: PBMCs. These receptors were taken from a man in his fifties or sixties in good health and CMV-seronegative.

This clone was detected a few times. The rearrangement links TRBV6-5 to TRBJ1-1, with D maybe TRBD1 (6 bases). The V gene lost 2 bases and the J gene lost 3 bases, with 16 bases spanning the gap. CDR1 and CDR2 from the germline V gene are MNHEY and SVGAGI. This CDR3 has 16 amino acids. The CDR3 DNA follows: TGTGCCAGCAGTTACCGGGGCACAGGGCTGCACACTGAAGCTTTCTTT. It specifies CASSYRGTGLHTEAFF.

The chain has TRBV6-6 and TRBJ1-2; tentative D call: TRBD1 (6 bases). Germline V lookup: CDR1 MNHNY, CDR2 SVGAGI (reference sequence). The CDR3 runs 13 residues. Trimming took 10 bases from V and 2 from J, leaving 14 bases between them. The CDR3 DNA reads as TGTGCCACCCTCCCGGACAGCAACTATGGCTACACCTTC. Protein product: CATLPDSNYGYTF.

This clone was counted only a few times. The chain joins TRBV10-3 to TRBJ1-1; D is undetermined. The CDR3 has 14 amino acids. Trimming took off 4 bases at V and 1 base at J, with 10 bases between the two ends. Germline loops: CDR1 ENHRY, CDR2 SYGVKD. The CDR3: CAISGEVTNTEAFF. The CDR3 DNA is TGTGCCATCAGTGGGGAGGTTACGAACACTGAAGCTTTCTTT.

This chain joins TRBV30 and TRBJ1-5, with 8 positions matching TRBD1. Unmatched junction bases numbered 11, after V lost 1 base and J lost 6 bases. CDR3 length equals 16 residues. CDR1 GTSNPN and CDR2 SVGIG come from the germline V gene (reference sequence). The CDR3 nucleotides read TGTGCCTGGAGTGCCACGACGACAGGGGTAGTTCAGCCCCAGCATTTT. This encodes CAWSATTTGVVQPQHF.

Worth noting for this clone: At one of its ends the junction is not consistent with the germline gene, which may arise from a read error. This rearrangement joins TRBV5-1 to TRBJ1-6, with unresolved D. The CDR3 contains 13 residues. The V gene's germline CDR1 is SGHRS and CDR2 YFSETQ. The CDR3 DNA sequence: TGCGCCAGCAGTATATCTTATAATTCCCCCCTCCACTTT. As protein: CASSISYNSPLHF.

This clone was seen only a few times. The CDR3 nucleotides read TGTGCCAGCAGCTGGGACAGGGAGGGAGGCTACACCTTC. Protein product: CASSWDREGGYTF. The genes are TRBV6-1 and TRBJ1-2; 9 bases align to TRBD1. Germline V gene data show CDR1 as MNHNS and CDR2 as SASEGT. CDR3 size: 13 residues. V gave up 6 bases and J gave up 8 bases; unmatched junction bases: 7.

CDR3 sequence reads: CASSWDRGAGNEQYV. The CDR3 DNA reads TGTGCCAGCAGCTGGGACAGGGGCGCCGGGAACGAGCAGTACGTC. The chain uses TRBV11-2 and TRBJ2-7; 10 positions match TRBD1. Germline V gene lookup returns CDR1 SGHAT and CDR2 FQNNGV. The trim removed 4 bases at V and 5 bases at J, leaving 8 bases unmatched. The CDR3 consists of 15 residues.

This clone was counted between two and nine times. The chain combines TRBV4-3 with TRBJ2-3, with D unclear. Looked up from germline, CDR1 is LGHNA and CDR2 is YSLEER. V lost 4 bases to trimming and J lost 3 bases, with 14 bases between them. This CDR3 has 15 residues. CDR3 sequence (DNA): TGCGCCAGCAGCCGCCCAGATCTCGGGACAGATACGCAGTATTTT. Translation gives CASSRPDLGTDTQYF.

This sequence joins TRBV5-4 and TRBJ2-5, with 12 bases aligning to TRBD2. The CDR3 has 14 residues. Trimming at V came to 4 bases and at J to 5 bases, leaving 3 bases not matched to a gene. The germline V gene has CDR1 SGHNT and CDR2 YYREEE (reference sequence). In DNA form, the CDR3 reads TGTGCCAGCAGCCTAACTAGCGGGGGGGAGACCCAGTACTTC. Its translation: CASSLTSGGETQYF.

The rearrangement links TRBV19 to TRBJ2-2; D gene uncertain. Germline assignment: CDR1 LNHDA and CDR2 SQIVND (reference sequence). The CDR3 loop spans 15 amino acids. V shed 0 bases and J shed 5 bases, with 10 bases lying between them. For the CDR3, the DNA is TGTGCCAGTAGTATAGACCTCCATGCGACCGGGGAGCTGTTTTTT. Amino acid sequence: CASSIDLHATGELFF.

This clone was counted a single time. The chain couples TRBV11-2 to TRBJ1-6; no reliable D call. Per germline, CDR1 SGHAT and CDR2 FQNNGV. There are 15 residues in the CDR3. The V end lost 1 base, the J end lost 7 bases, and 11 bases lay between the germline ends. CDR3 loop: CASSLGRGMNSPLHF. CDR3 in DNA: TGTGCCAGCAGCTTAGGGCGGGGAATGAATTCACCCCTCCACTTT. The full variable domain, completed using reference TRBV11-2 and TRBJ1-6, is EAGVAQSPRYKIIEKRQSVAFWCNPISGHATLYWYQQILGQGPKLLIQFQNNGVVDDSQLPKDRFSAERLKGVDSTLKIQPAKLEDSAVYLCASSLGRGMNSPLHFGNGTRLTVT.